This TCR beta chain comes out of a study of PD-1 blockade in classical Hodgkin lymphoma. Time point here: cycle 4 day 1 (C4D1), after about 6 weeks of nivolumab. In every patient, relapse followed autologous stem cell transplantation, while exposure to brentuximab vedotin differed. The best responses consisted of complete response, partial response or progressive disease. Clones were read by immunoSEQ multiplex PCR, and TCRdb kept only the in-frame ones, dropping some. This table has roughly 100,000 clones, about nine tenths appearing once. The CDR3 is made up of 15 amino acids. The V end was cut by 3 bases, the J end by 3 bases, with 15 bases between. Germline V gene data show CDR1 as MRHNA and CDR2 as SNTAGT.

This TCR derives from a human donor with classical Hodgkin lymphoma. The sequencing here drew on peripheral blood mononuclear cells (PBMCs), taken before the fourth cycle of nivolumab. The chain couples TRBV6-4 to TRBJ2-7; tentative D call: TRBD1 (5 bases). CDR3 coding DNA: TGTGCCAGCAGTGAATATAGGGGAACTTACTACGAGCAGTACTTC. This sequence encodes CASSEYRGTYYEQYF.